A selection of T cell receptor beta chains follows, all from one sample in a study of T cell repertoires in cytomegalovirus infection. TCRdb passed the reads through MiXCR, listing each CDR3 protein once. The sample contains about 740,000 distinct CDR3 sequences, 35% of which appear only once. Sequenced: PBMCs. These receptors were taken from a human donor in good health (CMV status not recorded). Some clones in this sample may be carry-over from other donors' samples. The CDR3 runs from the conserved cysteine through the conserved F or W. A D gene is named only where the DNA matches it firmly. Only part of the rows carry a size: once, few, many, or a class if the clone is expanded.

TRBJ2-1 | TRBV7-2 | NA | few | CASRGGGQGARNEQFF | TGTGCCAGCAGGGGAGGGGGGCAGGGGGCTAGGAATGAGCAGTTCTTC
TRBJ2-5 | TRBV6-2/TRBV6-3 | TRBD1 | NA | CASRITGDILQETQYF | TGTGCCAGCAGGATCACAGGGGATATCCTCCAAGAGACCCAGTACTTC
TRBJ1-1 | TRBV15 | NA | once | CATSSNRVMVNMNTEAFF | TGTGCCACCAGCAGCAACAGGGTAATGGTCAATATGAACACTGAAGCTTTCTTT
TRBJ2-3 | TRBV7-2 | TRBD2 | many | CASSSIAGDTDTQYF | TGTGCCAGCAGCTCGATAGCGGGGGACACAGATACGCAGTATTTT
TRBJ2-7 | TRBV10-3 | TRBD1 | few | CAISESADRNTYEQYF | TGTGCCATCAGTGAGTCGGCGGACAGGAACACCTACGAGCAGTACTTC
TRBJ1-2 | TRBV28 | NA | NA | CASRPPAAYGYTF | TGTGCCAGCAGACCTCCGGCGGCCTATGGCTACACCTTC
TRBJ2-7 | TRBV10-3 | NA | many | CAISEPGDKSSYEQYF | TGTGCCATCAGTGAGCCAGGGGACAAGAGCTCCTACGAGCAGTACTTC
TRBJ1-5 | TRBV12-3/TRBV12-4 | NA | many | CASSFPDQPQHF | TGTGCCAGCAGTTTCCCCGACCAGCCCCAGCATTTT
TRBJ2-4 | TRBV28 | NA | many | CASSLMGGKRIQYF | TGTGCCAGCAGTTTAATGGGGGGTAAAAGGATTCAGTACTTC
TRBJ1-1 | TRBV4-1 | TRBD1 | many | CASTGGAGTEAFF | TGCGCCAGTACAGGGGGCGCGGGAACTGAAGCTTTCTTT
TRBJ1-6 | TRBV27 | NA | once | CASSLLGRRNSPLHF | TGTGCCAGCAGTTTATTGGGACGGAGAAATTCACCCCTCCACTTT
TRBJ2-7 | TRBV10-3 | NA | NA | CAISEVGAAYEQSF | TGTGCCATCAGTGAGGTCGGGGCCGCATACGAGCAGTCCTTC
TRBJ2-5 | TRBV19 | NA | few | CASSMSGKGNGETQYF | TGTGCCAGTAGTATGTCCGGGAAGGGGAACGGAGAGACCCAGTACTTC
TRBJ2-7 | TRBV7-8 | NA | many | CASSPGGVYEQYF | TGTGCCAGCAGCCCCGGTGGGGTTTACGAGCAGTACTTC
TRBJ2-1 | TRBV7-2 | NA | many | CASIHRAGRVSEQFF | TGTGCCAGCATCCACCGGGCAGGGCGAGTTAGTGAGCAGTTCTTC
TRBJ2-2 | TRBV4-1 | NA | NA | CASSQETIDLGSGELFF | TGCGCCAGCAGCCAAGAAACTATTGACCTAGGATCCGGGGAGCTGTTTTTT
TRBJ1-5 | TRBV28 | TRBD1 | few | CASTTWGQINQPQHF | TGTGCCAGCACCACCTGGGGACAGATCAATCAGCCCCAGCATTTT
TRBJ1-5 | TRBV5-4 | TRBD1 | many | CASSTGGRNQPQHF | TGTGCCAGCAGCACAGGGGGTAGAAATCAGCCCCAGCATTTT
TRBJ1-2 | TRBV7-9 | NA | few | CASSLPVNYGYTF | TGTGCCAGCAGCTTACCTGTCAACTATGGCTACACCTTC
TRBJ2-2 | TRBV28 | NA | few | CASQTANTGELFF | TGTGCCAGCCAGACAGCGAACACCGGGGAGCTGTTTTTT
TRBJ1-1 | TRBV28 | TRBD1 | NA | CASSLTGQGRQGTEAFF | TGTGCCAGCAGTTTAACCGGACAGGGTAGACAGGGAACTGAAGCTTTCTTT
TRBJ1-2 | TRBV18 | NA | NA | CASSPPSWGNYGYTF | TGTGCCAGCTCACCACCGAGCTGGGGGAACTATGGCTACACCTTC
TRBJ1-5 | TRBV12-3/TRBV12-4 | NA | NA | CASSPTRARTQHF | TGTGCCAGCAGCCCAACAAGGGCGCGGACCCAGCATTTT
TRBJ2-5 | TRBV7-6 | NA | many | CASSPPLGPETQYF | TGTGCCAGCAGCCCTCCCCTAGGCCCGGAGACCCAGTACTTC
TRBJ2-2 | TRBV7-6 | NA | NA | CASSLGQNPIPGELFF | TGTGCCAGCAGCTTAGGACAGAACCCTATCCCCGGGGAGCTGTTTTTT
TRBJ1-3 | TRBV12-3/TRBV12-4 | NA | NA | CASSLRVGSGNTIYF | TGTGCCAGCAGTTTAAGGGTCGGCTCTGGAAACACCATATATTTT